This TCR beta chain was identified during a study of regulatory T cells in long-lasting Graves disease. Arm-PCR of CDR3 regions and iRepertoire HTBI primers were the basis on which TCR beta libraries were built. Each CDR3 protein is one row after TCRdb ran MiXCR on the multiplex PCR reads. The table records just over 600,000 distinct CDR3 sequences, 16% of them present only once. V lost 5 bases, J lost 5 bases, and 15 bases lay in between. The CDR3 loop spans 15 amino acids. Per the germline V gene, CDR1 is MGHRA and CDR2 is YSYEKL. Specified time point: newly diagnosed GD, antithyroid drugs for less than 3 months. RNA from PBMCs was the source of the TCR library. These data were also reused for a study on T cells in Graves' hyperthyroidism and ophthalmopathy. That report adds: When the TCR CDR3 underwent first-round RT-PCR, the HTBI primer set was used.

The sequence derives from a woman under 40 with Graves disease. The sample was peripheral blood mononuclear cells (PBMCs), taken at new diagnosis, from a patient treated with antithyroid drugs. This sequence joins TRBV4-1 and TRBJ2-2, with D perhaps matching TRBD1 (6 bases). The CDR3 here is CASSEGDIRTGELFF. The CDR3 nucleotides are TGCGCCAGCAGCGAGGGGGACATCCGAACCGGGGAGCTGTTTTTT.